This T cell receptor beta chain was documented in a study of shared clonotypes between healthy human individuals. The CDR3 is made up of 15 amino acids. Germline loops: CDR1 SEHNR, CDR2 FQNEAQ (reference sequence). The ends were cut back, 2 bases at V and 1 base at J, with 9 bases in the middle. Method: immunoSEQ multiplex PCR; TCRdb's copy keeps in-frame clones and lacks some. The sample lists about 490,000 clones, approximately 79% seen once, with about 12% in the top ten. This chain connects TRBV7-9 to TRBJ2-4, with D unclear. This clonotype was sampled from a woman in her thirties or forties in good health. Some clones in this sample may be carry-over from other donors' samples. Sequences were obtained from PBMCs. The CDR3 DNA follows: TGTGCCAGCAGCTTATCCGGTTTCGCCAAAAACATTCAGTACTTC. Protein: CASSLSGFAKNIQYF.